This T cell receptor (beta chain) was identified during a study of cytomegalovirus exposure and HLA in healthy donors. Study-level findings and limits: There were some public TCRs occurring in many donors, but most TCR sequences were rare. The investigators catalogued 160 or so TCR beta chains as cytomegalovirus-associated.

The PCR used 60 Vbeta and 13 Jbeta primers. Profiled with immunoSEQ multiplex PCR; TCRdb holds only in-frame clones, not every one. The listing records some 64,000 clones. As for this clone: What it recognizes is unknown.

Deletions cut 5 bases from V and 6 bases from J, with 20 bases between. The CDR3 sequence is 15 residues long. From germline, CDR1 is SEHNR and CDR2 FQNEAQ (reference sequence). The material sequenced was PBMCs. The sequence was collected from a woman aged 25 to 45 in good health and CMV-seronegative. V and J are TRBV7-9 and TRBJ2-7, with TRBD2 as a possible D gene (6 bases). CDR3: CASSRVRDSFGEQYF. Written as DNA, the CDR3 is TGTGCCAGCAGCCGGGTAAGGGACTCCTTCGGCGAGCAGTACTTC.